This TCR beta chain comes out of a study of cytomegalovirus exposure and HLA in healthy donors. This clone was counted only a few times. The CDR3 has 13 residues. The junction had 7 bases not matched to a gene; V was cut back by 3 bases and J by 11 bases. The germline CDR1 and CDR2 sequences are KGHSH and LQKENI. PCR used 60 Vbeta primers and 13 Jbeta primers. This table comes from immunoSEQ multiplex PCR, and its TCRdb copy is limited to in-frame clones, with some not included. The repertoire consists of about 150,000 clones, with about 68% occurring once and the leading ten covering under 2%. Input material: PBMCs. This TCR was recovered from a human donor in good health. The rearrangement links TRBV18 to TRBJ2-1, with 7 bases fitting TRBD1. This chain's CDR3 is CASSPTDRDKQFF. The CDR3 nucleotides read TGTGCCAGCTCACCCACAGACAGGGACAAGCAGTTCTTC.